The 26 T cell receptor beta chains in this list originate from one sample, sequenced in a study of cytotoxic CD8 clonotypes in ibrutinib-treated CLL. Profiled with immunoSEQ multiplex PCR; TCRdb holds only in-frame clones, not every one. This table has some 140,000 clones, around 84% appearing once. Sequencing was performed on PBMCs, taken after 24 months of ibrutinib treatment. These receptor sequences come from a human donor with chronic lymphocytic leukemia.

A single count supports this clone. The chain combines TRBV5-4 with TRBJ2-7; a weak D match, TRBD2 (5 bases). This CDR3 region has 15 residues. In germline, CDR1 is SGHNT, CDR2 YYREEE (reference sequence). With 0 bases removed from V and 6 bases from J, the gap between germline ends came to 16 bases. The CDR3, as DNA: TGTGCCAGCAGCTTGGAAAGGCCGGGGATAGGCGAGCAGTACTTC. Its translation: CASSLERPGIGEQYF.

The chain joins TRBV7-2 to TRBJ2-1, with a weak D call TRBD2 (6 bases). CDR3 length: 14 amino acids. V was trimmed by 2 bases and J by 3 bases, leaving 8 bases between them. CDR1 and CDR2 (germline): SGHTA, FQGNSA. CDR3 region: CASSLRGSYNEQFF. CDR3 bases: TGTGCCAGCAGCTTACGGGGGAGCTACAATGAGCAGTTCTTC.

This clone was seen only a few times. V usage is TRBV27 and J usage is TRBJ1-5; D is undetermined. Looked up from germline, CDR1 is MNHEY and CDR2 is SMNVEV (reference sequence). V lost 2 bases and J 5 bases, leaving 10 bases between the germline ends. CDR3 length: 14 amino acids. CDR3 nucleotide sequence: TGTGCCAGCAGTTTAAGGGCCCAAGATCAGCCCCAGCATTTT. Translation: CASSLRAQDQPQHF.

This clone was found a few times. V is TRBV7-2 and J is TRBJ1-5; D is uncertain. Germline values: CDR1 SGHTA, CDR2 FQGNSA. CDR3 size: 14 residues. V dropped 0 bases and J dropped 9 bases, with 12 bases sitting between them. In nucleotides, the CDR3 is TGTGCCAGCAGCTTAGCGTATGAAGGGCGGCCCCAGCATTTT. Encoded protein: CASSLAYEGRPQHF.

The rearrangement uses TRBV30 and TRBJ2-7; D ambiguous. The ends were cut back, 5 bases at V and 4 bases at J, with 9 bases in the middle. Looked up from germline, CDR1 is GTSNPN and CDR2 is SVGIG (reference sequence). This CDR3 contains 11 residues. The CDR3 nucleotides read TGTGCCTGGGGCGCCCTTTACGAGCAGTACTTC. The encoded protein is CAWGALYEQYF.

In nucleotides, the CDR3 is TGCAGCGTAGCGACAGGGCCCCCCACCTATGGCTACACCTTC. Protein: CSVATGPPTYGYTF. This chain connects TRBV29-1 to TRBJ1-2, with TRBD1 identical over 7 bases. The trim removed 6 bases at V and 4 bases at J, leaving 11 bases unmatched. The V gene's germline CDR1 is SQVTM and CDR2 ANQGSEA. The length of the CDR3 is 14 residues.

The table lists this clone with a few counts. The genes are TRBV2 and TRBJ2-3, with D unresolved. V lost 4 bases and J 0 bases, leaving 5 bases between the germline ends. This CDR3 is built from 13 residues. The germline gives CDR1 SNHLY, CDR2 FYNNEI. CDR3 sequence (DNA): TGTGCCAGCAGTGTGGACAGCACAGATACGCAGTATTTT. Translation gives CASSVDSTDTQYF. The complete variable domain, with remaining parts taken from reference TRBV2 and TRBJ2-3, reads EPEVTQTPSHQVTQMGQEVILRCVPISNHLYFYWYRQILGQKVEFLVSFYNNEISEKSEIFDDQFSVERPDGSNFTLKIRSTKLEDSAMYFCASSVDSTDTQYFGPGTRLTVL.

The sample holds a few counts of this clone. The chain recombines TRBV6-6 with TRBJ1-5; no definite D call. Trimming removed 4 bases at V and 5 bases at J, with 12 bases between. This CDR3 is 14 amino acids long. CDR1 and CDR2 (germline): MNHNY, SVGAGI (reference sequence). The CDR3 here is CASSFGQDHQPQHF. The CDR3, as DNA: TGTGCCAGCAGTTTTGGCCAGGACCATCAGCCCCAGCATTTT.

The chain couples TRBV5-1 to TRBJ2-7; 7 nucleotides align to TRBD2. Germline CDR1 SGHRS, CDR2 YFSETQ. V lost 0 bases and J lost 3; bases outside the gene matches: 6. The CDR3 spans 15 residues. This CDR3 reads CASSLAGDYDYEQYF. The DNA for the CDR3 is TGCGCCAGCAGCTTGGCGGGGGACTACGACTACGAGCAGTACTTC.

A single count supports this clone. The rearrangement links TRBV6-1 to TRBJ2-5, with D possibly called TRBD1 or TRBD2 (5 bases each). Germline V gene sequence: CDR1 MNHNS, CDR2 SASEGT. The CDR3 totals 13 residues. The germline V and J ends were trimmed by 3 bases and 4 bases, with 9 bases remaining between them. The chain's CDR3 is CASSEGTTETQYF. CDR3 DNA sequence: TGTGCCAGCAGTGAGGGGACCACAGAGACCCAGTACTTC.

This clone has just a few counts. The V and J genes are TRBV9 and TRBJ1-2, with D unresolved. Germline CDR1 and CDR2: SGDLS and YYNGEE. The V end lost 1 base, the J end lost 5 bases, and 9 bases lay between the germline ends. The CDR3 extends over 13 amino acids. The CDR3 loop reads CASSVLGLYGYTF. CDR3 nucleotides: TGTGCCAGCAGCGTATTGGGGTTGTATGGCTACACCTTC.

This clone was counted once. This chain connects TRBV19 to TRBJ1-5; 7 bases fit TRBD1. Germline V gene lookup returns CDR1 LNHDA and CDR2 SQIVND (reference sequence). The J segment lost 4 bases and the V segment lost 4 bases, leaving 4 bases of the junction unmatched. The CDR3 has 14 residues. The DNA for the CDR3 is TGTGCCAGTAGTAGCGGGACAGCAAATCAGCCCCAGCATTTT. Its protein is CASSSGTANQPQHF.

V is TRBV28 and J is TRBJ1-2; 11 bases are shared with TRBD1. The trim removed 7 bases at V and 8 bases at J, leaving 9 bases unmatched. CDR3 size: 14 residues. Germline-derived CDR1 and CDR2 are MDHEN and SYDVKM. CDR3 in amino acids: CASTQDRGPQGYTF. The CDR3 bases are TGTGCCAGCACCCAGGACAGGGGGCCCCAGGGCTACACCTTC.

The rearrangement links TRBV30 to TRBJ2-7; TRBD1 matches at 12 bases. CDR1 and CDR2 (germline): GTSNPN, SVGIG (reference sequence). V shed 3 bases, J shed 5 bases, and the junction held 5 bases outside the gene matches. The CDR3 is 14 residues long. The CDR3 sequence: CAWRGGTGGNEQYF. The CDR3 DNA reads as TGTGCCTGGAGGGGCGGGACAGGGGGCAACGAGCAGTACTTC.

The chain links TRBV5-4 to TRBJ1-1; the D is unclear. V lost 1 base to trimming and J lost 2 bases, with 12 bases between them. The CDR3 consists of 15 residues. Germline CDR1 reads SGHNT; CDR2 reads YYREEE (reference sequence). CDR3: CASSLRAERNTEAFF. In DNA form, the CDR3 reads TGTGCCAGCAGCTTGAGGGCAGAGAGAAACACTGAAGCTTTCTTT.

This chain connects TRBV28 to TRBJ1-1, with D tentatively TRBD1 (5 bases). V was shortened by 2 bases and J by 10 bases, with 17 bases between the two germline ends. The CDR3 is 14 residues long. Germline assignment: CDR1 MDHEN and CDR2 SYDVKM. CDR3 amino acids: CASSLGLPGVAAFF. The DNA for the CDR3 is TGTGCCAGCAGTTTAGGCCTCCCGGGGGTGGCAGCTTTCTTT.

The genes are TRBV7-9 and TRBJ2-1; D possibly corresponds to TRBD1 (5 bases). The length of the CDR3 is 14 residues. Deletions cut 5 bases from V and 3 bases from J, with 11 bases between. Germline V CDR1 and CDR2: SEHNR, FQNEAQ (reference sequence). CDR3 sequence reads: CASSERQYYNEQFF. The CDR3 DNA is TGTGCCAGCAGCGAGCGACAGTACTACAATGAGCAGTTCTTC.

The chain recombines TRBV27 with TRBJ1-2; unclear D gene. V lost 6 bases, J lost 4 bases, and 12 bases lay in between. The CDR3 has 13 amino acids. The germline V gene encodes CDR1 MNHEY and CDR2 SMNVEV (reference sequence). In nucleotides, the CDR3 is TGTGCCAGCAGATCTGTGGTGGGCTATGGCTACACCTTC. Its translation is CASRSVVGYGYTF.

The rearrangement uses TRBV25-1 and TRBJ2-5; D may be TRBD2 (6 bases). In germline, CDR1 is MGHDK, CDR2 SYGVNS. This CDR3 spans 13 amino acids. V was trimmed by 5 bases and J by 5 bases, leaving 12 bases between them. The CDR3 coding sequence is TGTGCCAGCAGTTTCCCCGGAGGGGAGACCCAGTACTTC. This translates into CASSFPGGETQYF.

V and J are TRBV6-6 and TRBJ1-2, with 7 bases that match TRBD1. This CDR3 has 13 amino acids. V lost 3 bases and J lost 13; bases outside the gene matches: 11. Germline V gene sequence: CDR1 MNHNY, CDR2 SVGAGI (reference sequence). Written as DNA, the CDR3 is TGTGCCAGCAGTTATAACGGACAGGTCCTCGGCACCTTC. It specifies CASSYNGQVLGTF.

The chain couples TRBV10-3 to TRBJ1-2; TRBD1 aligns across 11 bases. The V segment lost 4 bases and the J segment 8 bases; nucleotides outside the gene matches: 9. The CDR3 sequence is 15 residues long. Germline-derived CDR1 and CDR2 are ENHRY and SYGVKD. The DNA for the CDR3 is TGTGCCATCAGTGGCAGGACAGGGGGCAAGAGGGGCTACACCTTC. Amino acid sequence: CAISGRTGGKRGYTF.

This chain uses TRBV30 with TRBJ2-7; 13 nucleotides agree with TRBD2. V lost 3 bases, J lost 1 base, and 9 bases stayed unmatched. Germline V lookup: CDR1 GTSNPN, CDR2 SVGIG (reference sequence). This CDR3 is built from 17 residues. The CDR3 DNA sequence: TGTGCCTGGAGACTAGCGGGGGGGCCTCTGGCTTCCTACGAGCAGTACTTC. It is translated as CAWRLAGGPLASYEQYF.

The rearrangement uses TRBV6-1 and TRBJ2-3, with 9 bases identical to TRBD1. There are 17 residues in the CDR3. V shed 0 bases and J 4 bases; nucleotides not matched to a gene: 8. CDR1 MNHNS and CDR2 SASEGT come from the germline V gene. CDR3 DNA sequence: TGTGCCAGCAGTGAAGCGACGACAGGGGGAGGGGCAGATACGCAGTATTTT. It yields the protein CASSEATTGGGADTQYF.

The V and J genes are TRBV19 and TRBJ1-2; possibly TRBD1 for D (5 bases). This CDR3 comprises 14 residues. The V end was cut by 3 bases, the J end by 8 bases, with 16 bases between. CDR1 LNHDA and CDR2 SQIVND come from the germline V gene (reference sequence). The CDR3 sequence: CASSILDSRGGYTF. CDR3 DNA sequence: TGTGCCAGTAGTATTCTTGACAGCCGGGGCGGCTACACCTTC. The variable domain in full, completed from reference TRBV19 and TRBJ1-2, reads DGGITQSPKYLFRKEGQNVTLSCEQNLNHDAMYWYRQDPGQGLRLIYYSQIVNDFQKGDIAEGYSVSREKKESFPLTVTSAQKNPTAFYLCASSILDSRGGYTFGSGTRLTVV.

In regard to this clone: The same CDR3 can be traced to other DNA sequences in this sample. The rearrangement joins TRBV6-1 to TRBJ2-1; 10 positions agree with TRBD1. The CDR3 is 19 residues long. The ends lost 3 bases at V and 10 bases at J; junction bases unmatched: 21. The V gene's germline CDR1 is MNHNS and CDR2 SASEGT. The CDR3 DNA is TGTGCCAGCAGTGACACATTCACGGGACAGGGGAGATATGCGGTAGAGCAGTTCTTC. Its translation is CASSDTFTGQGRYAVEQFF.

The rearrangement uses TRBV25-1 and TRBJ1-4; no clear D. The CDR3 length is 11 residues. Trimming took 7 bases from V and 8 from J, leaving 8 bases between them. Germline CDR1 MGHDK, CDR2 SYGVNS. CDR3 sequence: CASIIGEKLFF. The CDR3 DNA reads TGTGCCAGCATTATAGGGGAAAAACTGTTTTTT.